Listed below are T cell receptor beta chains from one sample, sequenced in a study of response to subunit inactivated influenza vaccine. From the RT-PCR reads, TCRdb called clonotypes with MiXCR, one entry per CDR3 protein. This repertoire shows approximately 520,000 distinct CDR3 sequences, 16% found once; its top ten account for 3%. Material: CD4+ T cells sorted from PBMCs, obtained around 25 months after vaccination. The origin of the receptors is a man aged 45-69 years who received an inactivated influenza vaccine. CDR3s include the opening cysteine and the closing phenylalanine or tryptophan. The D gene is left open where the match is weak. Some rows mark clone size as missing; the rest say once, few, many or name a class of expanded clone.

j_gene	abundance	d_gene	v_gene	CDR3nt	CDR3aa
TRBJ2-2	few	-	TRBV20-1	TGCAGTGCTAGAGAGGCTAGCTCAGTATTCGGGGAGCTGTTTTTT	CSAREASSVFGELFF
TRBJ2-7	-	-	TRBV28	TGTGCCAGCAGTCCACAGGGCCGGGACGAGCAGTACTTC	CASSPQGRDEQYF
TRBJ2-7	many	TRBD1	TRBV20-1	TGCAGTGCTAGAGTCGGGACAGCCTACGATAGGAGCGAGCAGTACTTC	CSARVGTAYDRSEQYF
TRBJ2-7	-	-	TRBV3-1	TGTGCCAGCAGCCCCGGCTATGGACTTGGATCCTACGAGCAGTACTTC	CASSPGYGLGSYEQYF
TRBJ2-4	few	TRBD2	TRBV2	TGTGCCAGCAGTGCGATGAGGACTAGCGGGAAGGGGGTCAAAAACATTCAGTACTTC	CASSAMRTSGKGVKNIQYF
TRBJ2-1	-	-	TRBV6-1	TGTGCCAGCAGTCAAGGGCGGGTCTACAATGAGCAGTTCTTC	CASSQGRVYNEQFF
TRBJ1-5	-	-	TRBV6-2/TRBV6-3	TGTGCCAGCAGTTATGCAGCCCCAGGCCTCGGGCCCCAGCATTTT	CASSYAAPGLGPQHF
TRBJ2-5	few	TRBD2	TRBV14	TGTGCCAGCAGCCAAATTACTAGCGGCCAAGAGACCCAGTACTTC	CASSQITSGQETQYF
TRBJ2-7	few	-	TRBV20-1	TGCAGTGCTCCCCAGACAGGAGGTGCAAAAGAGCAGTACTTC	CSAPQTGGAKEQYF
TRBJ2-3	few	-	TRBV1	TGCACCAGCTCCCGTGAGGGCGGGAGTACAGATACGCAGTATTTT	CTSSREGGSTDTQYF
TRBJ2-7	few	-	TRBV20-1	TGCAATGCTAGCCATAACTACGAGCAGTACTTC	CNASHNYEQYF
TRBJ1-1	-	-	TRBV28	TGTGCCAGCAGTTTATTTCTGGGGAACACTGAAGCTTTCTTT	CASSLFLGNTEAFF
TRBJ2-2	many	TRBD1	TRBV5-1	TGCGCCAGCAGCTTGGGACAGGGGAACACCGGGGAGCTGTTTTTT	CASSLGQGNTGELFF